This T cell receptor beta chain was found in a study of siplizumab effects on memory and regulatory T cells. The CDR3 covers 15 residues. CDR1 and CDR2 (germline): SEHNR, FQNEAQ (reference sequence). V was shortened by 4 bases and J by 5 bases, with 15 bases between the two germline ends. General study findings and limits: Roughly 75-95% of dividing CD4+ or CD8+ clones were without an attributable naive or memory phenotype. The drug siplizumab significantly decreased the alloreactive sequences that could be traced to unstimulated CD4+ memory cells.

Produced via immunoSEQ multiplex PCR; TCRdb's table is partial and in-frame only. The repertoire holds roughly 120,000 clones, with roughly 94% as singletons. Points on this clone: Its target is unknown.

This clonotype was sampled from a human donor in good health. The chain links TRBV7-9 to TRBJ2-4; tentatively, D is TRBD2 (7 bases). The sample was non-Treg CD4+ T cells sorted from blood. The CDR3 protein is CASSYRGRGENIQYF. The CDR3 DNA follows: TGTGCCAGCAGCTACCGAGGGAGGGGGGAAAACATTCAGTACTTC.